This TCR beta chain was sequenced during a study of blood T cell repertoires in COVID-19. Some clones are missing from TCRdb's copy, which holds only in-frame ones; the method was immunoSEQ multiplex PCR. Of about 290,000 clones detected, 85% appear once; the ten largest clones hold around 4.5%. The CDR3 is 15 amino acids. Germline V CDR1 and CDR2: LGHNA, YNFKEQ. V was cut by 1 base and J by 2 bases, with 8 bases left in between. Note on this clone: The identical CDR3 is also encoded by other nucleotide sequences in the sample.

The source material was peripheral blood. The genes are TRBV4-2 and TRBJ1-4; D uncertain. This clonotype was obtained from a woman aged 45-60 years with active or convalescent COVID-19. For the CDR3, the DNA is TGTGCCAGCAGCCAAGGAGGAGGGACTAATGAAAAACTGTTTTTT. Translating gives CASSQGGGTNEKLFF.